These 21 T cell receptor beta chains were sequenced from one sample in a study of Ad26.COV2.S vaccination and SARS-CoV-2 variants. Method: immunoSEQ multiplex PCR; TCRdb's copy keeps in-frame clones and lacks some. Of roughly 410,000 clones listed, roughly 85% are singletons. Treatment reported: some 20 received Ad26.COV2.S at low or high dose, single or two shots; 5 received placebo; per-sample allocation not given. The samples date from day 63 after the first vaccine or placebo injection. The starting material was peripheral blood, obtained in a trial of Ad26.COV2.S vaccine versus placebo. These TCRs come from a person between 18 and 59 years old who received the Ad26.COV2.S COVID-19 vaccine or a placebo.

This sequence joins TRBV6-2 or TRBV6-3 and TRBJ2-7, with D uncertain. The CDR3 spans 17 residues. Germline V gives CDR1 MNHEY, CDR2 SVGEGT. V shed 2 bases and J shed 2 bases, with 19 bases lying between them. Written as DNA, the CDR3 is TGTGCCAGCAGTTACGACCTCGCCTTATTTGGTACCTACGAGCAGTACTTC. Translated, it gives CASSYDLALFGTYEQYF.

Ten or more counts support this clone. Other DNA variants within this sample encode the same CDR3. The rearrangement links TRBV5-4 to TRBJ2-5; TRBD2 agrees at 8 bases. This CDR3 is 15 amino acids long. Germline V gives CDR1 SGHNT, CDR2 YYREEE (reference sequence). After removal of 0 bases from V and 5 bases from J, the junction contained 6 bases not matched to a gene. CDR3 residues: CASSLERGLWETQYF. The CDR3 DNA reads as TGTGCCAGCAGCTTGGAGCGGGGGCTTTGGGAGACCCAGTACTTC.

The genes are TRBV9 and TRBJ2-2; D is unclear. V was shortened by 4 bases and J by 5 bases, with 6 bases between the two germline ends. In germline, CDR1 is SGDLS, CDR2 YYNGEE. This CDR3 has 12 amino acids. CDR3: CASSFSTGELFF. CDR3 bases: TGTGCCAGCAGCTTCAGTACCGGGGAGCTGTTTTTT. The complete variable domain, with remaining parts taken from reference TRBV9 and TRBJ2-2, reads DSGVTQTPKHLITATGQRVTLRCSPRSGDLSVYWYQQSLDQGLQFLIQYYNGEERAKGNILERFSAQQFPDLHSELNLSSLELGDSALYFCASSFSTGELFFGEGSRLTVL.

The chain has TRBV11-3 and TRBJ2-5; 7 nucleotides agree with TRBD2. The germline gives CDR1 SGHNT, CDR2 YENEEA. The J segment lost 4 bases and the V segment lost 6 bases, leaving 8 bases of the junction unmatched. CDR3 length: 14 residues. The CDR3 here is CASSLGAGPETQYF. In DNA form, the CDR3 reads TGTGCCAGCAGTCTAGGAGCGGGGCCAGAGACCCAGTACTTC.

This chain joins TRBV13 and TRBJ2-5; 7 nucleotides agree with TRBD1. The CDR3 covers 14 residues. Germline V gene data show CDR1 as PRHDT and CDR2 as FYEKMQ (reference sequence). V was clipped by 5 bases and J by 2 bases; unmatched bases: 5. Written as DNA, the CDR3 is TGTGCCAGCAGCCCCCAGGGGGTTCAAGAGACCCAGTACTTC. It codes for CASSPQGVQETQYF.

CDR3: CASSEGAGPSTDTQYF. CDR3 DNA sequence: TGTGCCAGTAGTGAGGGAGCGGGCCCTAGCACAGATACGCAGTATTTT. The rearrangement links TRBV19 to TRBJ2-3; weak D call: TRBD2 (6 bases). The V gene's germline CDR1 is LNHDA and CDR2 SQIVND (reference sequence). The CDR3 is 16 amino acids. Between the trimmed V and J ends, which lost 5 bases and 0 bases, there was a span of 15 bases.

The chain has TRBV6-5 and TRBJ2-7; 8 bases map to TRBD2. J gave up 7 bases and V 6 bases, and 5 bases lay outside the gene matches. Germline V CDR1 and CDR2: MNHEY, SVGAGI. The CDR3 is 12 residues long. In nucleotides, the CDR3 is TGTGCCAGCAGAGCGGGGGTTTGGGAGCAGTACTTC. Protein: CASRAGVWEQYF.

The chain recombines TRBV3-1 (or the pseudogene TRBV3-2) with TRBJ2-7, with 12 nucleotides matching TRBD1. The CDR3 runs to 19 residues. The ends lost 0 bases at V and 5 bases at J; junction bases unmatched: 14. Germline lookup yields CDR1 LGHDT and CDR2 YNNKEL (reference sequence). The CDR3 region is CASSQEAGTGGPCGDEQYF. DNA for the CDR3: TGTGCCAGCAGCCAAGAAGCGGGGACAGGGGGCCCCTGCGGGGACGAGCAGTACTTC.

The J gene is TRBJ2-7, the V gene TRBV11-2; 8 bases map to TRBD1. Germline V gives CDR1 SGHAT, CDR2 FQNNGV. V was clipped by 5 bases and J by 1 base; unmatched bases: 13. The CDR3 loop spans 17 amino acids. CDR3 coding DNA: TGTGCCAGCAGCCCAATCGCCGGGACAGGTGATTCCTACGAGCAGTACTTC. Translated: CASSPIAGTGDSYEQYF.

The chain has TRBV7-2 and TRBJ2-5; 7 bases agree with TRBD1. The CDR3 has 16 residues. In germline, CDR1 is SGHTA, CDR2 FQGNSA. V shed 3 bases, J shed 2 bases, and the junction held 9 bases outside the gene matches. CDR3 protein: CASSLPKGTVQETQYF. CDR3 nucleotide sequence: TGTGCCAGCAGCTTGCCCAAGGGGACAGTACAAGAGACCCAGTACTTC.

The chain uses TRBV3-1 (or the pseudogene TRBV3-2) and TRBJ2-3; TRBD1 aligns across 7 bases. Germline CDR1 and CDR2: LGHDT and YNNKEL (reference sequence). The CDR3 covers 17 residues. The J segment lost 4 bases and the V segment lost 1 base, leaving 11 bases of the junction unmatched. The chain's CDR3 is CASSQAILAGGADTQYF. The CDR3, as DNA: TGTGCCAGCAGCCAAGCGATTCTGGCAGGGGGAGCAGATACGCAGTATTTT.

The J gene is TRBJ2-1, the V gene TRBV7-9; possibly TRBD1 for D (5 bases). The CDR3 has 15 amino acids. Trimming stripped 5 bases from V and 9 bases from J, with 20 bases between. Germline V gives CDR1 SEHNR, CDR2 FQNEAQ (reference sequence). Here the CDR3 reads CASSPSGRLVGEQFF. In nucleotides, the CDR3 is TGTGCCAGCAGCCCCTCAGGGCGACTCGTGGGTGAGCAGTTCTTC.

This rearrangement joins TRBV11-3 to TRBJ2-5; 15 positions agree with TRBD2. CDR3 length: 15 amino acids. The junction had 6 bases not matched to a gene; V was cut back by 4 bases and J by 9 bases. Per the germline V gene, CDR1 is SGHNT and CDR2 is YENEEA. DNA for the CDR3: TGTGCCAGCAGCTACGGACTAGCGGGAGGGTCTTCCCAGTACTTC. Amino acids: CASSYGLAGGSSQYF.

This chain uses TRBV20-1 with TRBJ2-2; tentatively, D is TRBD2 (6 bases). CDR1 and CDR2 (germline): DFQATT, SNEGSKA (reference sequence). V lost 3 bases and J lost 0, with 20 bases in between. The CDR3 is 18 residues long. The CDR3 protein is CSASSGDWEASNTGELFF. The CDR3 DNA reads TGCAGTGCTAGTAGTGGGGACTGGGAAGCTTCGAACACCGGGGAGCTGTTTTTT.

This chain joins TRBV5-4 and TRBJ2-5, with TRBD2 matching 7 bases. The J segment lost 1 base and the V segment lost 2 bases, leaving 2 bases of the junction unmatched. Per the germline V gene, CDR1 is SGHNT and CDR2 is YYREEE (reference sequence). The CDR3 loop spans 14 amino acids. The chain's CDR3 is CASSFSSGQETQYF. CDR3 sequence (DNA): TGTGCCAGCAGCTTCTCTAGCGGCCAAGAGACCCAGTACTTC.

This rearrangement joins TRBV11-2 to TRBJ2-3; the D gene is possibly TRBD2 (5 bases). V was clipped by 3 bases and J by 2 bases, with 12 bases between them. The CDR3 consists of 15 residues. From germline, CDR1 is SGHAT and CDR2 FQNNGV. Here the CDR3 reads CASSFSEGHTDTQYF. DNA for the CDR3: TGTGCCAGCAGCTTCAGTGAGGGCCACACAGATACGCAGTATTTT.

The chain has TRBV29-1 and TRBJ2-5; maybe TRBD2 (6 bases). Deletions cut 3 bases from V and 1 base from J, with 12 bases between. Germline V gene data show CDR1 as SQVTM and CDR2 as ANQGSEA. The CDR3 covers 14 residues. In DNA, the CDR3 is TGCAGCGTTGATCGGGGGTTGGGCCAAGAGACCCAGTACTTC. Translation: CSVDRGLGQETQYF.

The rearrangement links TRBV3-1 (or the pseudogene TRBV3-2) to TRBJ2-3; D perhaps matches TRBD1 (6 bases). CDR3 length: 15 residues. V lost 0 bases and J lost 3, with 10 bases in between. Germline lookup yields CDR1 LGHDT and CDR2 YNNKEL (reference sequence). CDR3 amino acids: CASSQDRQGTDTQYF. DNA for the CDR3: TGTGCCAGCAGCCAAGATCGGCAGGGGACAGATACGCAGTATTTT.

J is TRBJ2-7 and V is TRBV2; the D gene is possibly TRBD1 (5 bases). Germline values: CDR1 SNHLY, CDR2 FYNNEI. Trimming stripped 6 bases from V and 2 bases from J, with 17 bases between. This CDR3 region has 15 residues. Here the CDR3 reads CASRNLRQPPYEQYF. CDR3 coding DNA: TGTGCCAGCAGGAATCTGCGACAGCCGCCCTACGAGCAGTACTTC.

This chain uses TRBV5-5 with TRBJ1-2; no definite D call. V was cut by 1 base and J by 3 bases, with 10 bases left in between. This CDR3 comprises 14 residues. The germline V gene encodes CDR1 SGHKS and CDR2 YYEKEE (reference sequence). As DNA, the CDR3 is TGTGCCAGCAGCTTGACGAGGACTTACTATGGCTACACCTTC. Encoded protein: CASSLTRTYYGYTF.

This clone was picked up one time. The chain has TRBV5-1 and TRBJ1-5; possibly TRBD1 for D (5 bases). The CDR3 has 15 residues. In germline, CDR1 is SGHRS, CDR2 YFSETQ. The V and J ends lost 3 bases and 4 bases respectively, with 14 bases between them. CDR3: CASSSGPGRNQPQHF. DNA of the CDR3: TGCGCCAGCAGCTCCGGGCCAGGGAGGAATCAGCCCCAGCATTTT.